The text below deals with one TCR beta chain. The antigen is unknown. The CDR3 is made up of 13 amino acids. In germline, CDR1 is GTSNPN, CDR2 SVGIG (reference sequence). V trimming: 3 bases; J trimming: 4 bases; junction bases outside the gene matches: 5. This sample was taken from a study of T cell responses to AZD1222 COVID-19 vaccine. Overall study results and limits: Donors in the cohort were predominantly white British and more often female, and clonal diversity was possibly underestimated. Repertoire sampling was restricted to post-peak T cell response timepoints. The breadth and depth of Spike-specific TCRs increased once two AZD1222 doses had been given. The study found vaccine-associated CD4 TCRs spanning spike, dominant at 160-218 and 743-854.

The table came from immunoSEQ multiplex PCR; TCRdb's copy has only in-frame clones and leaves some out. This sample yields around 200,000 clones, of which approximately 92% are seen a single time; around 1% belongs to the top ten. The clonotype comes from an adult who received the MenACWY meningococcal vaccine as a control. V is TRBV30 and J is TRBJ1-2; 7 bases match TRBD1. Sample: peripheral blood, taken 28 days after the second dose of the MenACWY control vaccine. The CDR3 DNA reads TGTGCCTGGAGCAGACAGGGCTTCTATGGCTACACCTTC. Translated: CAWSRQGFYGYTF. The full variable domain, rest sourced from reference TRBV30 and TRBJ1-2, is SQTIHQWPATLVQPVGSPLSLECTVEGTSNPNLYWYRQAAGRGLQLLFYSVGIGQISSEVPQNLSASRPQDRQFILSSKKLLLSDSGFYLCAWSRQGFYGYTFGSGTRLTVV.